This TCR beta chain was recovered during a study of OX40 agonist ivuxolimab in advanced cancers. Background on the study: Patients achieving partial responses numbered three: one hepatocellular carcinoma case and two cutaneous melanoma cases.

Trimming took off 9 bases at V and 8 bases at J, with 13 bases between the two ends. The CDR3 is 11 residues long. Germline V gene data show CDR1 as SGHVS and CDR2 as FNYEAQ. Whole-study results and caveats: Expanded clones were, on average, more numerous in CD8+ T cells than in CD4+.

Concerning this clone: What it recognizes is unknown.

The sampling schedule covered blood at baseline, cycle 4 day 1, and cycle 7 day 1. This table comes from immunoSEQ multiplex PCR, and its TCRdb copy is limited to in-frame clones, with some not included. The data show tens of thousands of clones, with about nine tenths seen just once and 18% held by the top ten. The source was CD4+ or CD8+ T cells sorted from blood, collected in a trial of the OX40 agonist ivuxolimab. The TCR sequence derives from an adult with an advanced solid tumor such as melanoma, head and neck, liver or kidney cancer. This chain joins TRBV7-6 and TRBJ1-1, with D hard to call. The CDR3 reads CASKDGPEAFF. CDR3 nucleotide sequence: TGTGCCAGTAAAGACGGGCCCGAAGCTTTCTTT.